The clone carrying this T cell receptor (beta chain) was seen a handful of times. Its target is unknown. The time point here: blood at routine non-recurrence follow-up after resection. Unsorted whole RNA of tumor, nontumor lung or frozen PBMC was sequenced. Every TCR cDNA molecule carried a tag that served as a unique molecular identifier. One entry per CDR3 protein results from TCRdb running MiXCR on the 5' RACE reads. The sample shows roughly 120,000 distinct CDR3 sequences, 10% to 11% of them seen only once. This entry belongs to a study of spatial heterogeneity in lung cancer. The wider study: The authors sequenced available follow-up PBMC samples, taken a median of roughly two years after resection. Points from the study as a whole: Blood showed ubiquitous tumor TCRs more often at resection than at routine follow-up.

The V end was cut by 1 base, the J end by 8 bases, with 15 bases between. The CDR3 sequence is 15 residues long. CDR1 LNHDA and CDR2 SQIVND come from the germline V gene (reference sequence). The material was PBMCs, obtained at follow-up. The rearrangement joins TRBV19 to TRBJ1-3; D unclear. This TCR was sampled from a female donor with early-stage non-small cell lung cancer. The CDR3 region is CASSIAVLPSHTIYF. DNA for the CDR3: TGTGCCAGTAGTATAGCCGTCCTTCCGAGCCACACCATATATTTT.